The present T cell receptor beta chain was sequenced within a study of T cell responses to AZD1222 COVID-19 vaccine. This table comes from immunoSEQ multiplex PCR, and its TCRdb copy is limited to in-frame clones, with some not included. There are about 140,000 clones in the sample; about 92% occur only once, and 0.7% to 1% lies in the top ten. This clone was detected once. The germline V and J ends were trimmed by 0 bases and 4 bases, with 24 bases remaining between them. This CDR3 has 20 amino acids. Germline CDR1 KGHSY, CDR2 FQNENV. The sequenced sample was peripheral blood, obtained on day 0 of MenACWY control vaccination. The chain carries TRBV16 and TRBJ1-4; D ambiguous. The receptor's source is an adult in good health. The CDR3 sequence: CASSQSGLALEGPDNEKLFF. DNA for the CDR3: TGTGCCAGCAGCCAATCTGGTCTTGCCCTCGAGGGTCCTGATAATGAAAAACTGTTTTTT. The complete variable domain, with remaining parts taken from reference TRBV16 and TRBJ1-4, reads GEEVAQTPKHLVRGEGQKAKLYCAPIKGHSYVFWYQQVLKNEFKFLISFQNENVFDETGMPKERFSAKCLPNSPCSLEIQATKLEDSAVYFCASSQSGLALEGPDNEKLFFGSGTQLSVL.